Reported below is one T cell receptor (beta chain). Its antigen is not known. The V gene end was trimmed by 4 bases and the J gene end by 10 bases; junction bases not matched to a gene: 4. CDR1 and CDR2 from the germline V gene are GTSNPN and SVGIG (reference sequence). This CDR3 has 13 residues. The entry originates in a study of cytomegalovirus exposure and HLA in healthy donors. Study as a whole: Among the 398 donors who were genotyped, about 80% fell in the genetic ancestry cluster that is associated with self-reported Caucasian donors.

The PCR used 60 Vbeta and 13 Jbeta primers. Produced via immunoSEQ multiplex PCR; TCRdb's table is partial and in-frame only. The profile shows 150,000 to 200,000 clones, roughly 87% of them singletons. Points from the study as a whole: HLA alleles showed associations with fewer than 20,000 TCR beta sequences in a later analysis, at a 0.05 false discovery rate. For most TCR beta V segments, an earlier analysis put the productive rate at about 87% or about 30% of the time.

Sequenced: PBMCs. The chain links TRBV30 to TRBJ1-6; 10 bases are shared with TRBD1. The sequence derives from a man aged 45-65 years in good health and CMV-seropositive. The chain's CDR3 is CAWMGQGLSPLHF. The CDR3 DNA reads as TGTGCCTGGATGGGACAGGGGTTATCACCCCTCCACTTT.